This is a list of T cell receptor beta chains from one sample in a study of cytomegalovirus exposure and HLA in healthy donors. TCRdb's table, derived via immunoSEQ multiplex PCR, lists solely in-frame clones and lacks some. This table holds about 150,000 clones, around 75% found once. What was sequenced was PBMCs. These receptors all stem from a man in his 60s in good health and CMV-seronegative. Both conserved end residues are part of each CDR3. D genes are given only for firm matches. Expanded clones are given a class, and other clones once, few, many or no size at all.

CDR3aa | CDR3nt | abundance | d_gene | j_gene | v_gene
CASSALASGREETQYF | TGTGCCAGCAGTGCTTTGGCTAGCGGGAGGGAAGAGACCCAGTACTTC | NA | TRBD2 | TRBJ2-5 | TRBV6-1
CASSSTRDQDEQFF | TGCGCCAGCAGCTCCACCCGAGACCAGGATGAGCAGTTCTTC | NA | NA | TRBJ2-1 | TRBV5-1
CASSQRNQGGDGYTF | TGTGCCAGCAGCCAGCGGAATCAGGGAGGGGATGGCTACACCTTC | NA | NA | TRBJ1-2 | TRBV14
CSVEEQNTEAFF | TGCAGCGTTGAAGAACAGAACACTGAAGCTTTCTTT | NA | NA | TRBJ1-1 | TRBV29-1
CASRASTGGNTEAFF | TGTGCCAGCAGGGCGTCTACAGGGGGCAACACTGAAGCTTTCTTT | NA | TRBD1 | TRBJ1-1 | TRBV6-1
CASRTGGVYTGELFF | TGTGCCAGCAGGACAGGGGGCGTCTACACCGGGGAGCTGTTTTTT | NA | TRBD1 | TRBJ2-2 | TRBV2
CASSRTRHEQYF | TGTGCCAGCAGTAGGACTCGCCACGAGCAGTACTTC | NA | NA | TRBJ2-7 | TRBV28
CASSERLAALYNEQFF | TGTGCCAGCAGCGAACGACTAGCCGCCCTTTACAATGAGCAGTTCTTC | NA | TRBD2 | TRBJ2-1 | TRBV7-2
CASSLQYLRTGFQLQETQYF | TGTGCCAGCAGTTTGCAGTATCTGCGGACAGGTTTTCAACTCCAAGAGACCCAGTACTTC | few | TRBD1 | TRBJ2-5 | TRBV28
CATSRDGGKSSTEAFF | TGTGCCACCAGCAGAGATGGGGGGAAGAGCAGCACTGAAGCTTTCTTT | NA | NA | TRBJ1-1 | TRBV15
CASSLETSGMDTQYF | TGTGCCAGCAGCTTAGAAACTAGCGGGATGGATACGCAGTATTTT | few | TRBD2 | TRBJ2-3 | TRBV5-5
CASSYAPGTGVAEVEKLFF | TGTGCCAGCAGTTACGCTCCCGGGACAGGGGTCGCGGAGGTGGAAAAACTGTTTTTT | NA | TRBD1 | TRBJ1-4 | TRBV6-8
CASSQGQGWDEQYF | TGCGCCAGCAGCCAAGGACAGGGGTGGGACGAGCAGTACTTC | NA | TRBD1 | TRBJ2-7 | TRBV4-3
CASSSDRDLKNIQYF | TGTGCCAGCAGCTCCGACAGGGACCTTAAAAACATTCAGTACTTC | once | TRBD1 | TRBJ2-4 | TRBV7-9
CASSLEFNNQPQHF | TGTGCCAGCAGTTTAGAGTTTAACAATCAGCCCCAGCATTTT | NA | NA | TRBJ1-5 | TRBV28
CASCPGTEETQYF | TGTGCCAGCTGTCCCGGGACAGAAGAGACCCAGTACTTC | once | TRBD1 | TRBJ2-5 | TRBV14
CASSPDWFYNEQFF | TGTGCCAGCAGTCCCGACTGGTTCTACAATGAGCAGTTCTTC | NA | NA | TRBJ2-1 | TRBV6-5
CASSRDRGSGGYTF | TGTGCCAGCTCACGTGACAGGGGGTCGGGTGGCTACACCTTC | NA | TRBD1 | TRBJ1-2 | TRBV18
CASSIVGDRLANEQFF | TGTGCCAGTAGTATAGTGGGGGACAGGTTAGCCAATGAGCAGTTCTTC | NA | TRBD1 | TRBJ2-1 | TRBV19
CASKGTYEQYF | TGTGCCAGTAAGGGGACCTACGAGCAGTACTTC | few | NA | TRBJ2-7 | TRBV19
CATRETGGETQYF | TGTGCCACCAGAGAGACGGGGGGCGAGACCCAGTACTTC | NA | NA | TRBJ2-5 | TRBV15
CASTPQGDRGEQFF | TGTGCCAGCACCCCACAGGGGGATCGAGGTGAGCAGTTCTTC | NA | TRBD1 | TRBJ2-1 | TRBV6-6
CASSQGGPMHEQYF | TGTGCCAGCAGCCAAGGAGGGCCGATGCACGAGCAGTACTTC | NA | NA | TRBJ2-7 | TRBV4-2
CASSLTGHMNTEAFF | TGTGCCAGCAGTTTAACAGGCCACATGAACACTGAAGCTTTCTTT | once | NA | TRBJ1-1 | TRBV27
CAWAISPEARGEQFF | TGTGCCTGGGCCATCTCCCCCGAGGCAAGGGGTGAGCAGTTCTTC | NA | NA | TRBJ2-1 | TRBV30
CASSLGGQGGYTF | TGTGCCAGCAGCTTAGGGGGCCAAGGTGGCTACACCTTC | NA | NA | TRBJ1-2 | TRBV11-2
CASRSDRGNSPLHF | TGTGCCAGCAGATCCGACAGGGGTAATTCACCCCTCCACTTT | NA | TRBD1 | TRBJ1-6 | TRBV28